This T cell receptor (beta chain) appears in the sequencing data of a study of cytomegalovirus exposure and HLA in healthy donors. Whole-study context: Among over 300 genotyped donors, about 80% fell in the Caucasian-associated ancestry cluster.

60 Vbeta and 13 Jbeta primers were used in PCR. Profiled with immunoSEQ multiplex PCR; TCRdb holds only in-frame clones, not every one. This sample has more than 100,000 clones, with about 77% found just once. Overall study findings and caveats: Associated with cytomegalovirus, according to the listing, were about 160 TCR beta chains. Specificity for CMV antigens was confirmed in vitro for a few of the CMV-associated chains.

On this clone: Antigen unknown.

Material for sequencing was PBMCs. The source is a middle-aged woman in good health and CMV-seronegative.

CDR3 protein: CASSQDGQSGNTIYF. The CDR3 DNA sequence: TGTGCCAGCAGCCAAGATGGGCAGAGTGGAAACACCATATATTTT. V is TRBV4-2 and J is TRBJ1-3; no clear D gene. Trimming stripped 0 bases from V and 3 bases from J, with 9 bases between. CDR3 length: 15 residues. Germline assignment: CDR1 LGHNA and CDR2 YNFKEQ.